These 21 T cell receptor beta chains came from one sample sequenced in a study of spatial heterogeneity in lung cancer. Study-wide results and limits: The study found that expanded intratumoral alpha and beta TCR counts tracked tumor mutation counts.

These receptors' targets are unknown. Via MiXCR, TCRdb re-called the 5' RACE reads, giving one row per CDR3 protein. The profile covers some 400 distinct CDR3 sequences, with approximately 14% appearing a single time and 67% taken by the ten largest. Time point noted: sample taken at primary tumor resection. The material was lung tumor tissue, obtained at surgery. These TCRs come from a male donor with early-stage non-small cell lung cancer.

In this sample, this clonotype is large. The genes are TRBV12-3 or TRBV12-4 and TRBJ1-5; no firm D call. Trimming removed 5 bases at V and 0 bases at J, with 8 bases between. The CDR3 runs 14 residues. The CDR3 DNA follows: TGTGCCAGCAGTCTGGAAGATAGCAATCAGCCCCAGCATTTT. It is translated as CASSLEDSNQPQHF.

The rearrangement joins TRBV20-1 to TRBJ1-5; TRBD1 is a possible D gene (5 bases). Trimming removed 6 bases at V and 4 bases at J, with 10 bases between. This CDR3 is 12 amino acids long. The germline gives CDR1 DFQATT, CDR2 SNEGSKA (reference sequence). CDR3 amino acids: CSAPDRNQPQHF. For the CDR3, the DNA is TGCAGTGCCCCAGACAGAAATCAGCCCCAGCATTTT.

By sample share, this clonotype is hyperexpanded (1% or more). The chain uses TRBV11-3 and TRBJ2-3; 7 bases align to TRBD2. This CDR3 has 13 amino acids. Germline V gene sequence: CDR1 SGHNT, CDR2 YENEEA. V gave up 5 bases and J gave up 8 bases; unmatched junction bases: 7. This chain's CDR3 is CASSITSELTQYF. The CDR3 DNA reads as TGTGCCAGCAGCATTACTAGCGAGCTTACGCAGTATTTT.

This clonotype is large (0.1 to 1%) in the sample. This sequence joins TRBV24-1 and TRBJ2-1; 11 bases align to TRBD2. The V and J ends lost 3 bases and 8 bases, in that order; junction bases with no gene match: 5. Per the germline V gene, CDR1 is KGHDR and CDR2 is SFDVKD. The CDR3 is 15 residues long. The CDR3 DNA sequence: TGTGCCACCAGTGATATAACTAGCGGGGGCTATGAGCAGTTCTTC. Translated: CATSDITSGGYEQFF.

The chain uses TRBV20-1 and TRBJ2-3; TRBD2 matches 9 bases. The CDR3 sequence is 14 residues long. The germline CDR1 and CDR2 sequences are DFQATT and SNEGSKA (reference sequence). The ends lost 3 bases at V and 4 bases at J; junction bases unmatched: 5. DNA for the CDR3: TGCAGTGCTAGTCTAGCGGGGAACTCAGATACGCAGTATTTT. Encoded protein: CSASLAGNSDTQYF.

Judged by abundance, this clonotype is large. CDR3 sequence (DNA): TGTGCCAGCAGCCAAACGGATACAGGATCTGACACTGAAGCTTTCTTT. Protein: CASSQTDTGSDTEAFF. The V call is TRBV7-8, the J call TRBJ1-1, with a weak D call TRBD1 (5 bases). CDR1 is SGHVS and CDR2 is FQNEAQ in the germline V gene. Between the trimmed V and J ends, which lost 5 bases and 3 bases, there was a span of 19 bases. CDR3 size: 16 residues.

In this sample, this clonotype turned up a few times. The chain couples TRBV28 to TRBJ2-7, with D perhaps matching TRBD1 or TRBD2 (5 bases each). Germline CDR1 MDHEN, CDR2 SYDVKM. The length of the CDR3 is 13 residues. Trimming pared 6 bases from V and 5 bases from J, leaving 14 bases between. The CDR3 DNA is TGTGCCAGCAGCGGACCCCAGGGAGACGAGCAGTACGTC. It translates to CASSGPQGDEQYV.

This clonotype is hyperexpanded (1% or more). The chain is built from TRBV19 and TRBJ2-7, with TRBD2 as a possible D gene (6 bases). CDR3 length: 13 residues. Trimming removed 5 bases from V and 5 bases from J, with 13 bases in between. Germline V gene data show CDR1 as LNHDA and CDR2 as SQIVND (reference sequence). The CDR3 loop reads CASSPPGRHEQYF. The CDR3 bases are TGTGCCAGTAGTCCACCGGGGAGGCACGAGCAGTACTTC.

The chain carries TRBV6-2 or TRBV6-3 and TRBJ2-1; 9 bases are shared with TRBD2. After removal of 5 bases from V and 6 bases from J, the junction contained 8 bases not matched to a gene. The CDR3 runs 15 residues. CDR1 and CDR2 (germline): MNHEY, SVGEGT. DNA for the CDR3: TGTGCCAGCAGTGAGCTAGCGGGGAAGTCCAATGAGCAGTTCTTC. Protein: CASSELAGKSNEQFF.

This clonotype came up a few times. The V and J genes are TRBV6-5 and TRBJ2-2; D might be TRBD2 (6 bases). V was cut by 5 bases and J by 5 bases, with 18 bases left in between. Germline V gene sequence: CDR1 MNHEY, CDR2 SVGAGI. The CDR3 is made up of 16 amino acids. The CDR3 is CASSDLPPGVTGELFF. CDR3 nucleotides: TGTGCCAGCAGTGACCTCCCCCCGGGGGTAACCGGGGAGCTGTTTTTT.

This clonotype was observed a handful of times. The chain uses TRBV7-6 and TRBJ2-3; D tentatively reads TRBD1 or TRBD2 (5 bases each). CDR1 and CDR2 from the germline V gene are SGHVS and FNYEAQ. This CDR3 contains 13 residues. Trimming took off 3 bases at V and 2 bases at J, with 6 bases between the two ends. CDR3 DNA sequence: TGTGCCAGCAGCTTCGGGACCACAGATACGCAGTATTTT. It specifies CASSFGTTDTQYF.

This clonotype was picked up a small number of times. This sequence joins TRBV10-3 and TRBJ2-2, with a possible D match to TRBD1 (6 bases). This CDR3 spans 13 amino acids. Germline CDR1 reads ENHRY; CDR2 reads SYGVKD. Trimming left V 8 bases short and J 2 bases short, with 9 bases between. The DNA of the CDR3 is TGTGCCATCCCGGGACAAAACACCGGGGAGCTGTTTTTT. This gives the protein CAIPGQNTGELFF.

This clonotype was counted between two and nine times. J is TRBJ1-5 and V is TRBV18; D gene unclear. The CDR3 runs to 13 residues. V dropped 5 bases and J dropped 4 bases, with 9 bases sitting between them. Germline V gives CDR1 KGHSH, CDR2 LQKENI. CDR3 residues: CASSVDGNQPQHF. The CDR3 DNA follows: TGTGCCAGCTCAGTGGACGGGAATCAGCCCCAGCATTTT. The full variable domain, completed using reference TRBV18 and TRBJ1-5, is NAGVMQNPRHLVRRRGQEARLRCSPMKGHSHVYWYRQLPEEGLKFMVYLQKENIIDESGMPKERFSAEFPKEGPSILRIQQVVRGDSAAYFCASSVDGNQPQHFGDGTRLSIL.

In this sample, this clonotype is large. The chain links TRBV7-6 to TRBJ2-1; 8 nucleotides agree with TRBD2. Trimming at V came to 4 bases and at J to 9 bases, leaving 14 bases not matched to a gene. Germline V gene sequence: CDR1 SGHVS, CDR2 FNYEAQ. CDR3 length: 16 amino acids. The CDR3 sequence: CASSSSTGGPGGEQFF. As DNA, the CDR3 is TGTGCCAGCAGCTCATCCACGGGAGGGCCGGGGGGTGAGCAGTTCTTC.

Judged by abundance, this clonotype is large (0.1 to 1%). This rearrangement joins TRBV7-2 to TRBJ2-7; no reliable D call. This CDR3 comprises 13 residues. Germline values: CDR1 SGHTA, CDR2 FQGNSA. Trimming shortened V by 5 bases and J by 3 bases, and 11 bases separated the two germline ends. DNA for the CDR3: TGTGCCAGCAGCCCCTACCCAGTCTACGAGCAGTACTTC. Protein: CASSPYPVYEQYF.

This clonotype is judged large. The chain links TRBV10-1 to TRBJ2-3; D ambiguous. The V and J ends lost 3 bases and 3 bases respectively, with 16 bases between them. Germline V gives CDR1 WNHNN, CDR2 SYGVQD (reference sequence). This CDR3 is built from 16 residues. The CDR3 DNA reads TGCGCCAGCAGTGAAGGAATGAGCCATGAGACAGATACGCAGTATTTT. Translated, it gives CASSEGMSHETDTQYF.

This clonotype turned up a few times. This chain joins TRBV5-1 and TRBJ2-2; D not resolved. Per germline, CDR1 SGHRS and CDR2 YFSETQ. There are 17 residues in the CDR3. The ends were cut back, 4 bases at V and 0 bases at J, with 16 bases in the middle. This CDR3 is CASSPEVLGANTGELFF. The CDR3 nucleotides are TGCGCCAGCAGCCCCGAAGTGTTGGGCGCGAACACCGGGGAGCTGTTTTTT.

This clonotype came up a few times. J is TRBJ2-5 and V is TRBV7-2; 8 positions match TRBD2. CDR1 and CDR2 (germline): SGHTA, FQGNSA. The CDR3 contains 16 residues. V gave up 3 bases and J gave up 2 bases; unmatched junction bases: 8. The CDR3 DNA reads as TGTGCCAGCAGCTTCTGGGTAGCGGGGAAACAAGAGACCCAGTACTTC. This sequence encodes CASSFWVAGKQETQYF.

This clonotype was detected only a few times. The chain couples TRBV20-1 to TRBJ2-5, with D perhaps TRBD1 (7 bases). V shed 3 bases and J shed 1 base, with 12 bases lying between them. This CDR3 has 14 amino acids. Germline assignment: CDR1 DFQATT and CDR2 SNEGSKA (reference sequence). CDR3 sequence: CSARRDRLQETQYF. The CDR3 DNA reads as TGCAGTGCTAGGCGGGACAGACTCCAAGAGACCCAGTACTTC.

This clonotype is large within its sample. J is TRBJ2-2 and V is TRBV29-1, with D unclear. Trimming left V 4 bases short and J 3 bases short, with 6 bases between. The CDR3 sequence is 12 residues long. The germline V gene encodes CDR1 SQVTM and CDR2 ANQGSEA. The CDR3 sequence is CSVGSYTGELFF. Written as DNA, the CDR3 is TGCAGCGTTGGGTCATACACCGGGGAGCTGTTTTTT.

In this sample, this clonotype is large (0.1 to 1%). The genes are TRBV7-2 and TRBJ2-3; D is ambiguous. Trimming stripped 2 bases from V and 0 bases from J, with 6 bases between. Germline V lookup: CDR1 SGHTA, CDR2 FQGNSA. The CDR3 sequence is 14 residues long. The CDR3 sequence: CASSLTASTDTQYF. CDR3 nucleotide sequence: TGTGCCAGCAGCTTAACGGCGAGCACAGATACGCAGTATTTT.